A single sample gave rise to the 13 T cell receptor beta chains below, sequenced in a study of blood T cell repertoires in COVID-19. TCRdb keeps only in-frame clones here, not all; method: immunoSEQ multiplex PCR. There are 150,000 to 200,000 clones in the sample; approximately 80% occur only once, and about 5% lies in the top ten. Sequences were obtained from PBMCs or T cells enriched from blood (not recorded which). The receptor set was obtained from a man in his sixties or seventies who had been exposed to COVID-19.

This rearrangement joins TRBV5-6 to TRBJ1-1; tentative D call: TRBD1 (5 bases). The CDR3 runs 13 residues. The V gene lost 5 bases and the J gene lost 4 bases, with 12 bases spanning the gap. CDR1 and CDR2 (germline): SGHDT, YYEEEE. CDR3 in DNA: TGTGCCAGCAGGTCGGGAGGGACCACTGAAGCTTTCTTT. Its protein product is CASRSGGTTEAFF.

The chain's CDR3 is CASSDLYSGRANNEQFF. The CDR3 DNA follows: TGCGCCAGCAGTGATTTATATAGCGGGAGGGCCAATAATGAGCAGTTCTTC. The V and J genes are TRBV10-2 and TRBJ2-1; 11 bases match TRBD2. The V and J ends lost 3 bases and 7 bases, in that order; junction bases with no gene match: 11. CDR1 and CDR2 from the germline V gene are WSHSY and SAAADI. This CDR3 is 17 amino acids long.

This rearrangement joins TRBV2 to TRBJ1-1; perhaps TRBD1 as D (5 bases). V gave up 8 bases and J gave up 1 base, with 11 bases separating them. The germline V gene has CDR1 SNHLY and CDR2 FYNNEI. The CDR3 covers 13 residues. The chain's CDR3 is CASQWGENTEAFF. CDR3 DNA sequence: TGTGCCAGCCAGTGGGGGGAGAACACTGAAGCTTTCTTT.

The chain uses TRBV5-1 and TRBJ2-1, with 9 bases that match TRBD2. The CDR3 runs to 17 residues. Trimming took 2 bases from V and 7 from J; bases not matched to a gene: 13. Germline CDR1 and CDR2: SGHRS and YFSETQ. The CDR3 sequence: CASSFISAGGRGNEQFF. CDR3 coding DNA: TGCGCCAGCAGCTTTATTTCGGCGGGAGGGAGAGGGAATGAGCAGTTCTTC.

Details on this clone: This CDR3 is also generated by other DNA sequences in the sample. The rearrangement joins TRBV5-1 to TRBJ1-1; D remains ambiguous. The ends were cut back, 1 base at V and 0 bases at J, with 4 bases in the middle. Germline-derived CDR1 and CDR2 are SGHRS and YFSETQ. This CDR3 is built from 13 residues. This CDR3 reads CASSLSLNTEAFF. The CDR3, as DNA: TGCGCCAGCAGCTTGTCGTTGAACACTGAAGCTTTCTTT.

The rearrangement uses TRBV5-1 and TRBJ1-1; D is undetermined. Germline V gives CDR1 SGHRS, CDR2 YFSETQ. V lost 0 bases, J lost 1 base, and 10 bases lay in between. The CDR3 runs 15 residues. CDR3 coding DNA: TGCGCCAGCAGCTTGGTCGGCGGAGGGAACACTGAAGCTTTCTTT. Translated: CASSLVGGGNTEAFF.

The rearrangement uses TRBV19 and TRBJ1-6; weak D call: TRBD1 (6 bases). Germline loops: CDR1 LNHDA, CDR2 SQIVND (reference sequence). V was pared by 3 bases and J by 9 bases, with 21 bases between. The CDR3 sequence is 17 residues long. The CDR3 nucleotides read TGTGCCAGTAGTATGAGAACAGGGAAAACGTCCAGTTCACCCCTCCACTTT. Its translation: CASSMRTGKTSSSPLHF. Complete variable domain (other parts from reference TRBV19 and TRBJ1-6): DGGITQSPKYLFRKEGQNVTLSCEQNLNHDAMYWYRQDPGQGLRLIYYSQIVNDFQKGDIAEGYSVSREKKESFPLTVTSAQKNPTAFYLCASSMRTGKTSSSPLHFGNGTRLTVT.

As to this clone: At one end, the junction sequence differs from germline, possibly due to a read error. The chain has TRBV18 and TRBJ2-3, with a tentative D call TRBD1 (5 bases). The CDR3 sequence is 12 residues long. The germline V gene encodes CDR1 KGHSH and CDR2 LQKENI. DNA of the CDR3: TGTGCCAGCTCACCTTCATTAATAGACAGTGGGTTT. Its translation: CASSPSLIDSGF.

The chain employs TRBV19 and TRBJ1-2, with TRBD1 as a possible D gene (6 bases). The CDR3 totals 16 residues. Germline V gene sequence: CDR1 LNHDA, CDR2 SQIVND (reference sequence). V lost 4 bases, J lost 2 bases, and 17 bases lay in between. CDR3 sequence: CASSSSSSGQNYGYTF. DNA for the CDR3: TGTGCCAGTAGTAGTTCCTCCTCTGGACAGAACTATGGCTACACCTTC.

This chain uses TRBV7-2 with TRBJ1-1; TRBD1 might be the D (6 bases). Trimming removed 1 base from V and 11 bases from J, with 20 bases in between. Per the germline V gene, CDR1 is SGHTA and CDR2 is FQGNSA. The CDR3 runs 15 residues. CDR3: CASSLEGTGSLGAFF. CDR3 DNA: TGTGCCAGCAGCTTAGAGGGCACAGGGTCATTAGGGGCTTTCTTT.

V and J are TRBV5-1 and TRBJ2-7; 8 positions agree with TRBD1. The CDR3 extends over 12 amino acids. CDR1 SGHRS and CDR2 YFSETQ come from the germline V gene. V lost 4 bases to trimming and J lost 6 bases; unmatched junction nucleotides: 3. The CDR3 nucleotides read TGCGCCAGCAGCCGACAGGGGACCGAGCAGTACTTC. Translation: CASSRQGTEQYF.

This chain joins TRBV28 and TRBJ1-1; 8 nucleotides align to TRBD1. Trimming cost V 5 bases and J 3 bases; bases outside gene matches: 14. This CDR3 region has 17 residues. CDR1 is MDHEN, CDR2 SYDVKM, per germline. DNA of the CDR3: TGTGCCAGCAGTCCCCTCGCAGGGGGCGCGGGGTACACTGAAGCTTTCTTT. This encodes CASSPLAGGAGYTEAFF.

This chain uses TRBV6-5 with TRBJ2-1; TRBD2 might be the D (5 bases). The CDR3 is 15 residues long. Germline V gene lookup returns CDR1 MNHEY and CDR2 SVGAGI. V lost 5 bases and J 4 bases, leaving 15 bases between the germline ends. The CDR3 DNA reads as TGTGCCAGCAGTATCTCCGCGGGTAATTACAATGAGCAGTTCTTC. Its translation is CASSISAGNYNEQFF.